This T cell receptor beta chain emerged from a study of blood T cells in healthy people across ages. A second PCR, run for about 7 to 12 cycles, used a sample-barcoded 5' primer plus a J-beta primer mix. A single record per CDR3 protein comes from TCRdb applying MiXCR to the 5' RACE reads. Here the sample spans about 690,000 distinct CDR3 sequences, around 43% being singletons. Trimming cost V 2 bases and J 7 bases; bases outside gene matches: 18. This CDR3 has 18 amino acids. Germline CDR1 LGHDT, CDR2 YNNKEL (reference sequence). Donor samples were obtained from healthy Caucasian individuals from Russia, aged about 6 to 95.

This sequence joins TRBV3-1 and TRBJ2-7, with 9 bases fitting TRBD2. This receptor was obtained from a man older than 75 in good health. The specimen was blood. CDR3 sequence reads: CASSQPRAGGAGGAEQYF. CDR3 nucleotides: TGTGCCAGCAGCCAACCTCGAGCGGGTGGAGCGGGGGGTGCTGAGCAGTACTTC.